The rows below give T cell receptor beta chains drawn from one sample of a study of blood T cell repertoires in COVID-19. Libraries were prepared by immunoSEQ multiplex PCR; TCRdb keeps only in-frame clonotypes and omits some of them. The table shows 200,000 to 250,000 clones, with 65% to 90% occurring only once. The sequenced sample was peripheral blood. These TCRs come from a human donor in a cohort sampled during active COVID-19. CDR3s include the opening cysteine and the closing phenylalanine or tryptophan. The order of the fields is CDR3 length, V gene, J gene, D gene, clone size, CDR3 protein, CDR3 DNA. D genes are given only for firm matches. Clone size, where shown, is once, few, many, or a class for clones that have expanded.

15	TRBV5-1	TRBJ2-1	NA	NA	CASSPVPGLYNEQFF	TGCGCCAGCAGCCCTGTCCCGGGACTTTACAATGAGCAGTTCTTC
17	TRBV28	TRBJ2-1	TRBD2	once	CASTQRGGAGGYNEQFF	TGTGCCAGCACCCAAAGGGGGGGGGCGGGAGGCTACAATGAGCAGTTCTTC
16	TRBV6-4	TRBJ2-3	TRBD2	NA	CASSDSTAGGTDTQYF	TGTGCCAGCAGTGACTCAACTGCGGGAGGGACAGATACGCAGTATTTT
13	TRBV7-3	TRBJ2-5	NA	NA	CASSPGARETQYF	TGTGCCAGCAGCCCCGGAGCGAGGGAGACCCAGTACTTC
18	TRBV15	TRBJ1-5	NA	NA	CATSKRGISRYSNQPQHF	TGTGCCACCAGCAAAAGGGGGATCAGCCGATATAGCAATCAGCCCCAGCATTTT
14	TRBV2	TRBJ2-7	NA	NA	CASSEVGRSGEQYF	TGTGCCAGCAGTGAGGTGGGCAGATCGGGGGAGCAGTACTTC
15	TRBV29-1	TRBJ2-3	NA	once	CSATPTGTQGNTQYF	TGCAGCGCTACCCCCACCGGGACTCAAGGGAATACGCAGTATTTT
16	TRBV5-5	TRBJ1-4	TRBD1	NA	CASSSQDRATNEKLFF	TGTGCCAGCAGCTCGCAGGACAGGGCAACTAATGAAAAACTGTTTTTT
15	TRBV27	TRBJ2-7	TRBD1	NA	CASSSPGTGMNEQYF	TGTGCCAGCAGTTCCCCCGGGACAGGGATGAACGAGCAGTACTTC
15	TRBV9	TRBJ2-1	TRBD1	NA	CASSGRDRGRDEQFF	TGTGCCAGCAGCGGGAGAGACAGGGGGCGCGATGAGCAGTTCTTC